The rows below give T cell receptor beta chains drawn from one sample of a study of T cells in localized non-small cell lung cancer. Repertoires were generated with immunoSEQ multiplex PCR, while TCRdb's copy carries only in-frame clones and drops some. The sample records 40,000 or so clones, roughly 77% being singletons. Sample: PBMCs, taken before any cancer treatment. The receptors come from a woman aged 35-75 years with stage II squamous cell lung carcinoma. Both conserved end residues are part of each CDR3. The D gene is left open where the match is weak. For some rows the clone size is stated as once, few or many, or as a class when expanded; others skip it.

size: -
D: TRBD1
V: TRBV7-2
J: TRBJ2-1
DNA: TGTGCCAGCAGCTTAGAGGGGACAGGGGGCTTAAAGCAGTTCTTC
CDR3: CASSLEGTGGLKQFF

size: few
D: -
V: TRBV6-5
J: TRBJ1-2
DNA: TGTGCCAGCAGCGTCGTATTCGGGGGCGAAGCTGGCTACACCTTC
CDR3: CASSVVFGGEAGYTF

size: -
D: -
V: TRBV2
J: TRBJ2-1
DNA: TGTGCCAGCAGTGAAGACAGTTACAATGAGCAGTTCTTC
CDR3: CASSEDSYNEQFF

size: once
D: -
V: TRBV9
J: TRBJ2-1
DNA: TGTGCCAGCAGGGGGAGCTCCTACAATGAGCAGTTCTTC
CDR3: CASRGSSYNEQFF

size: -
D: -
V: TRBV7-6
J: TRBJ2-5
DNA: TGTGCCAGCAGCTTATGGTCCCAAGAGACCCAGTACTTC
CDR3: CASSLWSQETQYF

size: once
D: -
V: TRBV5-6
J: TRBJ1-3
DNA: TGTGCCAGCAGCTTGGAGCGGCTGCAGGTGGAATCTGGAAACACCATATATTTT
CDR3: CASSLERLQVESGNTIYF

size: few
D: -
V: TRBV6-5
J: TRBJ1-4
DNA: TGTGCCAGCAGTTACACGAGTGGTGGGAAACTGTTTTTT
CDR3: CASSYTSGGKLFF

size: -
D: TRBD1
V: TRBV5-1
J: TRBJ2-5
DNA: TGCGCCAGCAGCTTGACAGGGGAAGGGACCCAGTACTTC
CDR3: CASSLTGEGTQYF

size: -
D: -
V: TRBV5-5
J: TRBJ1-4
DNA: TGTGCCAGCAGCTCGGGATCCGGGACTAAAGACGAAAAACTGTTTTTT
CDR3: CASSSGSGTKDEKLFF

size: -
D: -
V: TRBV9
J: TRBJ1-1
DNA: TGTGCCAGCAGCGTAAGGTGGGACACTGAAGCTTTCTTT
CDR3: CASSVRWDTEAFF

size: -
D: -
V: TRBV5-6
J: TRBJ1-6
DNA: TGTGCCAGCAGCTTGGATTATAATTCACCCCTCCACTTT
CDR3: CASSLDYNSPLHF

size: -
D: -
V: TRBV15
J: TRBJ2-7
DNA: TGTGCCACCAGCAGAGGAGGCTACGAGCAGTACTTC
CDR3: CATSRGGYEQYF

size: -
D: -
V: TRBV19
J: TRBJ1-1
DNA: TGTGCCAGTAGTACTGGGGGAAGTCCGGCCACTGAAGCTTTCTTT
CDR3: CASSTGGSPATEAFF

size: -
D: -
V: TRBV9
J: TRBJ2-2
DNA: TGTGCCAGCAGTCGAAGGGGTACGAACACCGGGGAGCTGTTTTTT
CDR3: CASSRRGTNTGELFF

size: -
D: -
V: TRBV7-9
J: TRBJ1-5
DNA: TGTGCCAGCAGCTTAGCCGATCCCAATCAGCCCCAGCATTTT
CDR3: CASSLADPNQPQHF

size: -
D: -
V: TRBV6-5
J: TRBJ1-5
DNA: TGTGCCAGCAGTTCGGGGAACCGGAATCAGCCCCAGCATTTT
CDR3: CASSSGNRNQPQHF

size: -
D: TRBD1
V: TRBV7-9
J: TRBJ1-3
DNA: TGTGCCAGCAGAGGGACAGGGATAGGAAACACCATATATTTT
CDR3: CASRGTGIGNTIYF

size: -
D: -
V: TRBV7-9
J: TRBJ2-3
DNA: TGTGCCAGCAGCTTGACTACCACAGATACGCAGTATTTT
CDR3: CASSLTTTDTQYF

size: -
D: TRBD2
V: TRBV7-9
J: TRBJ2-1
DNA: TGTGCCAGCAGCGACCCCCGTAATTCGGCGGGAGGGCAGAGTGAGCAGTTCTTC
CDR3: CASSDPRNSAGGQSEQFF